This T cell receptor beta chain is from a study of graft-versus-host responses after intestinal transplantation. Study context: For around 3 years after anti-thymocyte globulin induction, all recipients took tacrolimus and steroids. Study-wide results and caveats: GvH clones surfaced in recipient marrow, some emerging earlier in ileum or blood. After transplant, early declines in HvG clones were associated with peak levels of circulating GvH clones.

A note on this clone: The antigen remains undetermined.

Trimming left V 2 bases short and J 4 bases short, with 24 bases between. Germline V lookup: CDR1 SGHDT, CDR2 YYEEEE. The CDR3 has 18 residues. Produced via immunoSEQ multiplex PCR; TCRdb's table is partial and in-frame only. The data hold approximately 130,000 clones, with about 92% observed a single time. The source of this sequence is a human donor who received an intestinal transplant. The sequencing used unstimulated CD4+ T cells sorted from spleen or lymph node cells, collected before intestinal transplant. The V call is TRBV5-6, the J call TRBJ1-2, with D possibly TRBD1 on 6 matching bases. CDR3 coding DNA: TGTGCCAGCAGCTTAAAAGCCTTTGAAGGGGGGCCGGCCTATGGCTACACCTTC. Protein: CASSLKAFEGGPAYGYTF.